A single sample gave rise to the 13 T cell receptor beta chains below, sequenced in a study of blood T cell repertoires in COVID-19. This table comes from immunoSEQ multiplex PCR, and its TCRdb copy is limited to in-frame clones, with some not included. The sample lists about 150,000 clones; roughly 87% were seen once. The sample consisted of peripheral blood. Receptors originate from a woman aged 45 to 65 with acute or convalescent COVID-19.

The chain has TRBV19 and TRBJ2-3, with a tentative D call TRBD2 (5 bases). This CDR3 spans 14 amino acids. CDR1 and CDR2 (germline): LNHDA, SQIVND (reference sequence). Trimming left V 3 bases short and J 0 bases short, with 7 bases between. The CDR3 here is CASSIGLSTDTQYF. The DNA for the CDR3 is TGTGCCAGTAGTATTGGACTGAGCACAGATACGCAGTATTTT.

This rearrangement joins TRBV27 to TRBJ1-1, with D possibly TRBD1 on 5 matching bases. Per the germline V gene, CDR1 is MNHEY and CDR2 is SMNVEV (reference sequence). Trimming took 5 bases from V and 0 from J, leaving 13 bases between them. The CDR3 consists of 15 residues. CDR3 loop: CASSRTPRVNTEAFF. The CDR3 bases are TGTGCCAGCAGTCGGACACCTCGTGTGAACACTGAAGCTTTCTTT.

In nucleotides, the CDR3 is TGTGCCTGGAGTGTACTAAGAGAGCAGTACTTC. It is translated as CAWSVLREQYF. The gene calls are TRBV30 and TRBJ2-7; D uncertain. The CDR3 consists of 11 residues. With 0 bases removed from V and 7 bases from J, the gap between germline ends came to 7 bases. The germline gives CDR1 GTSNPN, CDR2 SVGIG (reference sequence).

The CDR3 nucleotides read TGTGCCAGCAGTGTCCCCGGGGGATTTGTGGGGACTGAAGCTTTCTTT. It is translated as CASSVPGGFVGTEAFF. V usage is TRBV2 and J usage is TRBJ1-1; D possibly corresponds to TRBD1 (5 bases). V dropped 4 bases and J dropped 5 bases, with 20 bases sitting between them. CDR1 is SNHLY and CDR2 is FYNNEI in the germline V gene. There are 16 residues in the CDR3.

This chain connects TRBV28 to TRBJ1-1; tentatively, D is TRBD1 (6 bases). The germline V gene has CDR1 MDHEN and CDR2 SYDVKM. CDR3 length: 13 amino acids. Trimming removed 6 bases from V and 4 bases from J, with 12 bases in between. The CDR3 DNA is TGTGCCAGCAGGAGAACAGGGTCCACTGAAGCTTTCTTT. Protein: CASRRTGSTEAFF.

This clone was counted once. This sequence joins TRBV3-1 (or the pseudogene TRBV3-2) and TRBJ2-4; D ambiguous. This CDR3 region has 14 residues. Germline V gene data show CDR1 as LGHDT and CDR2 as YNNKEL (reference sequence). V dropped 0 bases and J dropped 4 bases, with 7 bases sitting between them. CDR3 DNA: TGTGCCAGCAGCCAAGAGGCCTTAAAAAACATTCAGTACTTC. It codes for CASSQEALKNIQYF.

V usage is TRBV9 and J usage is TRBJ2-7; 7 nucleotides align to TRBD2. Germline trimming cut 3 bases from V and 5 bases from J; bases unmatched to any gene: 5. The CDR3 covers 13 residues. Germline CDR1 reads SGDLS; CDR2 reads YYNGEE. The CDR3 DNA reads TGTGCCAGCAGCGGGGACTACGGCGACGAGCAGTACTTC. Its translation is CASSGDYGDEQYF. Filled out from reference TRBV9 and TRBJ2-7, the complete variable domain reads DSGVTQTPKHLITATGQRVTLRCSPRSGDLSVYWYQQSLDQGLQFLIQYYNGEERAKGNILERFSAQQFPDLHSELNLSSLELGDSALYFCASSGDYGDEQYFGPGTRLTVT.

The rearrangement links TRBV19 to TRBJ2-1; a weak D match, TRBD1 (6 bases). The CDR3 consists of 16 residues. Germline CDR1 reads LNHDA; CDR2 reads SQIVND (reference sequence). Trimming shortened V by 1 base and J by 0 bases, and 10 bases separated the two germline ends. The DNA of the CDR3 is TGTGCCAGTAGTATAGTGACAGGCAACTCCTACAATGAGCAGTTCTTC. Translated: CASSIVTGNSYNEQFF.

This chain connects TRBV7-9 to TRBJ2-1; TRBD1 matches at 9 bases. The ends lost 7 bases at V and 4 bases at J; junction bases unmatched: 14. Germline values: CDR1 SEHNR, CDR2 FQNEAQ (reference sequence). This CDR3 contains 17 residues. The CDR3 protein is CASTSLGGGTGYNEQFF. The DNA for the CDR3 is TGTGCCAGCACCTCTTTAGGGGGGGGGACAGGGTACAATGAGCAGTTCTTC.

This chain uses TRBV25-1 with TRBJ1-2; possible D gene TRBD1, 5 bases. V dropped 7 bases and J dropped 5 bases, with 11 bases sitting between them. The CDR3 runs 12 residues. Per the germline V gene, CDR1 is MGHDK and CDR2 is SYGVNS. The CDR3 is CASTTGNYGYTF. DNA for the CDR3: TGTGCCAGCACAACAGGTAATTATGGCTACACCTTC.

The chain uses TRBV5-1 and TRBJ1-2, with 10 bases lining up with TRBD1. This CDR3 has 15 amino acids. Germline V CDR1 and CDR2: SGHRS, YFSETQ. V shed 5 bases and J 4 bases; nucleotides not matched to a gene: 8. The chain's CDR3 is CASRQRQGATYGYTF. CDR3 nucleotides: TGCGCCAGCAGACAACGACAGGGGGCTACCTATGGCTACACCTTC.

In this sample, this clone turned up once. The chain carries TRBV27 and TRBJ2-7; a weak D match, TRBD2 (5 bases). The CDR3 consists of 15 residues. In germline, CDR1 is MNHEY, CDR2 SMNVEV (reference sequence). V was clipped by 3 bases and J by 0 bases, with 12 bases between them. The CDR3 region has the DNA TGTGCCAGCAGTTTCGGCGTCGGGGACTCCTACGAGCAGTACTTC. It is translated as CASSFGVGDSYEQYF.

This chain links TRBV10-1 with TRBJ2-2; 7 bases match TRBD1. Germline V CDR1 and CDR2: WNHNN, SYGVQD (reference sequence). The CDR3 has 17 amino acids. V lost 6 bases to trimming and J lost 0 bases; unmatched junction nucleotides: 10. The CDR3 loop reads CASRGDRAESNTGELFF. Here the CDR3 DNA reads TGCGCCAGCAGAGGAGACAGGGCCGAGTCGAACACCGGGGAGCTGTTTTTT.